This T cell receptor beta chain came from a study of cytomegalovirus exposure and HLA in healthy donors. Overall study results and limits: A cluster of highly shared sequence variants was likely a sequencing artifact. Apparent HLA restriction characterized most CMV-associated TCR beta chains in a later analysis.

CDR3 length: 13 amino acids. V lost 2 bases and J 2 bases, leaving 6 bases between the germline ends. Germline CDR1 and CDR2: MNHEY and SVGAGI. A remark on this clone: Its antigen is unknown.

In the PCR, 60 Vbeta and 13 Jbeta primers were used. The repertoire was sequenced with immunoSEQ multiplex PCR; TCRdb's copy has only in-frame clones and lacks some. The table includes 200,000 to 250,000 clones, approximately 80% detected once. Healthy donors of bone marrow made up the group. The chain is built from TRBV6-5 and TRBJ1-1; D is unclear. This sequence originates from a woman in her 30s in good health and CMV-seronegative. Material: PBMCs. This CDR3 is CASSYGTNTEAFF. In DNA form, the CDR3 reads TGTGCCAGCAGTTACGGCACCAACACTGAAGCTTTCTTT.